A single sample is the source of the 27 T cell receptor beta chains below, sequenced in a study of blood T cells in healthy people across ages (dated by TCRdb to the mid-2010s). Library preparation used 5' RACE. The sequencer listed for this sample is Illumina HiSeq 2500. The second PCR ran for about 6 to 11 cycles and used a J-beta primer mix along with a sample-barcoded 5' primer. TCRdb trimmed the raw reads at Q25, called clones with MiXCR and kept productive beta chains. Rows matching on CDR3 protein sequence are summarized as one entry with the most common DNA and genes. The sample table shows 800,000 to 1,000,000 distinct CDR3 sequences, and about 48% are seen once. The leading ten clones occupy 10% to 15% of the sample. The sequenced sample was blood. Every receptor here comes from a young man in good health.

The rearrangement uses TRBV28 and TRBJ2-1; D perhaps matches TRBD2 (5 bases). With 8 bases removed from V and 6 bases from J, the gap between germline ends came to 17 bases. Germline V gene data show CDR1 as MDHEN and CDR2 as SYDVKM. The length of the CDR3 is 14 residues. The DNA of the CDR3 is TGTGCCAGCGGACTCGCGGGCGCCGGCAATGAGCAGTTCTTC. Its protein product is CASGLAGAGNEQFF.

The chain recombines TRBV6-2 or TRBV6-3 with TRBJ2-7, with TRBD2 matching over 10 bases. The J call may be incorrect, as the DNA end agrees better with TRBJ2-5. The CDR3 loop spans 16 amino acids. The V gene's germline CDR1 is MNHEY and CDR2 SVGEGT. The CDR3 nucleotides are TGTGCCAGCAGTTACGAGCGGGGGGGTTTGCGAGAGACCCAGTACTTC. This translates into CASSYERGGLRETQYF.

The rearrangement uses TRBV14 and TRBJ2-7, with D maybe TRBD2 (6 bases). The CDR3 runs to 16 residues. The V gene lost 1 base and the J gene lost 1 base, with 14 bases spanning the gap. Looked up from germline, CDR1 is SGHDN and CDR2 is FVKESK. The CDR3, as DNA: TGTGCCAGCAGCCAAGCTGGACGGGGGAGTTCCTACGAGCAGTACTTC. Its translation: CASSQAGRGSSYEQYF.

The chain combines TRBV18 with TRBJ2-4; tentatively, D is TRBD2 (5 bases). Per germline, CDR1 KGHSH and CDR2 LQKENI. Between the trimmed V and J ends, which lost 2 bases and 8 bases, there was a span of 10 bases. The CDR3 covers 13 residues. The CDR3 nucleotides read TGTGCCAGCTCACCAATCGGGGTTCACATTCAGTACTTC. It encodes CASSPIGVHIQYF. Using reference TRBV18 and TRBJ2-4 for the parts outside the CDR3, the full variable domain is NAGVMQNPRHLVRRRGQEARLRCSPMKGHSHVYWYRQLPEEGLKFMVYLQKENIIDESGMPKERFSAEFPKEGPSILRIQQVVRGDSAAYFCASSPIGVHIQYFGAGTRLSVL.

V and J are TRBV7-9 and TRBJ1-5; the match to TRBD1 covers 11 bases. V trimming: 4 bases; J trimming: 4 bases; junction bases outside the gene matches: 3. CDR3 length equals 15 residues. CDR1 is SEHNR and CDR2 is FQNEAQ in the germline V gene (reference sequence). CDR3 in DNA: TGTGCCAGCAGCTGGGGGACAGGGGGGAATCAGCCCCAGCATTTT. Translation gives CASSWGTGGNQPQHF.

This clonotype was seen a single time. The chain uses TRBV20-1 and TRBJ1-1, with a weak D call TRBD1 (5 bases). Trimming pared 7 bases from V and 5 bases from J, leaving 17 bases between. CDR1 and CDR2 from the germline V gene are DFQATT and SNEGSKA (reference sequence). There are 13 residues in the CDR3. The CDR3 loop is CSVFGTPGTEAFF. As DNA, the CDR3 is TGCAGTGTTTTCGGGACTCCTGGAACTGAAGCTTTCTTT.

The chain links TRBV5-5 to TRBJ1-1; 10 nucleotides line up with TRBD1. The CDR3 has 17 residues. After removal of 4 bases from V and 2 bases from J, the junction contained 11 bases not matched to a gene. The germline V gene encodes CDR1 SGHKS and CDR2 YYEKEE (reference sequence). For the CDR3, the DNA is TGTGCCAGCAGCGCCGGGACAGGGGTTTGGGGAAACACTGAAGCTTTCTTT. It translates to CASSAGTGVWGNTEAFF.

The count of this clonotype is one. The chain is built from TRBV3-1 and TRBJ2-5; D may correspond to TRBD1 or TRBD2 (5 bases each). Germline V gene sequence: CDR1 LGHDT, CDR2 YNNKEL (reference sequence). The V and J ends lost 1 base and 5 bases respectively, with 11 bases between them. CDR3 length: 14 amino acids. CDR3 sequence: CASSQGGRRETQYF. The CDR3 DNA is TGTGCCAGCAGCCAAGGGGGCAGGAGGGAGACCCAGTACTTC.

The V and J genes are TRBV29-1 and TRBJ2-7; D may be TRBD1 (5 bases). V was clipped by 0 bases and J by 3 bases, with 12 bases between them. Looked up from germline, CDR1 is SQVTM and CDR2 is ANQGSEA. The length of the CDR3 is 14 residues. The DNA of the CDR3 is TGCAGCGTTGAAGAGGTAGGGGCTGGCTACGAGCAGTACTTC. Its translation: CSVEEVGAGYEQYF.

The chain combines TRBV20-1 with TRBJ2-7; D possibly corresponds to TRBD2 (5 bases). The end of the DNA aligns better with TRBJ2-5, so the J call may be wrong. The CDR3 has 15 residues. Germline V CDR1 and CDR2: DFQATT, SNEGSKA (reference sequence). The DNA for the CDR3 is TGCAGTGCTAGAGCACCGGGATCCCTTGGGGAGACCCAGTACTTC. This codes for CSARAPGSLGETQYF.

The chain carries TRBV7-2 and TRBJ2-5; D gene ambiguous. Trimming left V 2 bases short and J 5 bases short, with 6 bases between. The V gene's germline CDR1 is SGHTA and CDR2 FQGNSA. The CDR3 covers 12 residues. The DNA of the CDR3 is TGTGCCAGCAGCTTAATTCTCGAGACCCAGTACTTC. This sequence encodes CASSLILETQYF.

The V and J genes are TRBV24-1 and TRBJ2-7; D is possibly TRBD1 or TRBD2 (5 bases each). This CDR3 has 14 amino acids. Germline loops: CDR1 KGHDR, CDR2 SFDVKD. Trimming removed 7 bases at V and 8 bases at J, with 20 bases between. The CDR3 coding sequence is TGTGCCACCAGCGCGGCAACCGAGGGGCAAAAGCAGTACTTC. This encodes CATSAATEGQKQYF.

The chain employs TRBV7-9 and TRBJ2-7; D may be TRBD1 (5 bases). Germline V gives CDR1 SEHNR, CDR2 FQNEAQ (reference sequence). V gave up 10 bases and J gave up 2 bases, with 21 bases separating them. This CDR3 has 15 amino acids. Written as DNA, the CDR3 is TGTGCCACCGAGTTAGGAGACAGAAGTCCCTACGAGCAGTACTTC. Protein product: CATELGDRSPYEQYF.

As regards this clonotype: Germline is not matched at one junction end, which may reflect a read error. The chain uses TRBV4-3 and TRBJ2-5; D tentatively fits TRBD1 or TRBD2 (5 bases each). The CDR3 extends over 12 amino acids. Germline CDR1 LGHNA, CDR2 YSLEER. CDR3 sequence: CARSQGPGTQYF. The DNA of the CDR3 is TGCGCCCGCAGCCAGGGACCTGGGACCCAGTACTTC.

CDR3 sequence reads: CASIADRGGNEQFF. CDR3 sequence (DNA): TGTGCCAGCATTGCGGACAGGGGCGGCAATGAGCAGTTCTTC. The rearrangement uses TRBV6-1 and TRBJ2-1; 9 positions agree with TRBD1. With 7 bases clipped from V and 6 bases from J, the junction kept 7 bases outside the gene matches. The germline V gene encodes CDR1 MNHNS and CDR2 SASEGT. The CDR3 spans 14 residues.

This clonotype appeared a few times. The rearrangement uses TRBV15 and TRBJ1-5; the D is unclear. The germline V and J ends were trimmed by 3 bases and 7 bases, with 7 bases remaining between them. The CDR3 has 12 residues. The germline V gene encodes CDR1 LNHNV and CDR2 YYDKDF (reference sequence). CDR3 region: CATSRDQQPQHF. CDR3 DNA: TGTGCCACCAGCAGGGACCAGCAGCCCCAGCATTTT.

J is TRBJ2-3 and V is TRBV10-3, with D tentatively TRBD1 (7 bases). V lost 4 bases and J lost 4, with 12 bases in between. From germline, CDR1 is ENHRY and CDR2 SYGVKD. CDR3 length equals 14 residues. The chain's CDR3 is CAISVGRGADTQYF. CDR3 coding DNA: TGTGCCATCAGTGTGGGCAGGGGGGCAGATACGCAGTATTTT.

At least ten counts were recorded for this clonotype. The chain employs TRBV3-1 and TRBJ1-2; D call uncertain. CDR3 length equals 12 residues. Trimming cost V 2 bases and J 2 bases, with 3 bases left between them. Germline loops: CDR1 LGHDT, CDR2 YNNKEL (reference sequence). The CDR3 is CASSQQNYGYTF. CDR3 DNA sequence: TGTGCCAGCAGCCAACAGAACTATGGCTACACCTTC.

The V gene is TRBV3-1, the J gene TRBJ2-7, with 9 bases matching TRBD1. This CDR3 is 16 amino acids long. The germline CDR1 and CDR2 sequences are LGHDT and YNNKEL (reference sequence). V gave up 1 base and J gave up 5 bases; unmatched junction bases: 9. For the CDR3, the DNA is TGTGCCAGCAGCCAAGGTCTGGGGACAGGGTACCACGAGCAGTACTTC. Its protein is CASSQGLGTGYHEQYF.

This clonotype was picked up a small number of times. The V and J genes are TRBV7-2 and TRBJ1-5; 7 nucleotides line up with TRBD1. Germline CDR1 and CDR2: SGHTA and FQGNSA. Unmatched junction bases numbered 2, after V lost 1 base and J lost 8 bases. The CDR3 length is 13 residues. The CDR3 nucleotides read TGTGCCAGCAGCTTAGAGGGGGCGAAGCCCCAGCATTTT. It encodes CASSLEGAKPQHF.

The J gene is TRBJ2-5, the V gene TRBV9, with 9 bases fitting TRBD2. Germline CDR1 reads SGDLS; CDR2 reads YYNGEE. The CDR3 consists of 14 residues. Losses at the gene ends were 7 bases for V and 1 base for J; bases not matched to a gene: 5. For the CDR3, the DNA is TGTGCCAGCGGAAGAGCGGGGGGCCAAGAGACCCAGTACTTC. This encodes CASGRAGGQETQYF.

The chain links TRBV5-1 to TRBJ2-1; 16 bases align to TRBD2. The CDR3 is 19 residues long. With V trimmed by 4 bases and J by 4 bases, 11 bases remained unmatched. Germline loops: CDR1 SGHRS, CDR2 YFSETQ. CDR3 in DNA: TGCGCCAGCAGCCGCACCGGGACTAGCGGGGGGGCGGGGTACAATGAGCAGTTCTTC. Its protein product is CASSRTGTSGGAGYNEQFF.

This clonotype appeared a few times. The genes are TRBV27 and TRBJ2-1; possible D gene TRBD2, 7 bases. The V gene's germline CDR1 is MNHEY and CDR2 SMNVEV (reference sequence). Trimming shortened V by 2 bases and J by 8 bases, and 16 bases separated the two germline ends. The length of the CDR3 is 15 residues. CDR3 in amino acids: CASSLRGGLDYEQFF. The CDR3 nucleotides are TGTGCCAGCAGTTTAAGGGGGGGCCTAGATTATGAGCAGTTCTTC.

This clonotype was recorded a few times. This rearrangement joins TRBV12-3 or TRBV12-4 to TRBJ1-2, with TRBD1 matching 9 bases. V gave up 3 bases and J gave up 7 bases; unmatched junction bases: 6. The CDR3 is 14 amino acids. The CDR3 nucleotides read TGTGCCAGCAGTTTGGGGGACAGGGTGCGTGGCTACACCTTC. Encoded protein: CASSLGDRVRGYTF.

The chain links TRBV28 to TRBJ2-3; D is possibly TRBD1 (6 bases). V was pared by 6 bases and J by 4 bases, with 14 bases between. From germline, CDR1 is MDHEN and CDR2 SYDVKM. This CDR3 has 14 amino acids. CDR3: CASRWAGAPDTQYF. For the CDR3, the DNA is TGTGCCAGCAGGTGGGCAGGGGCCCCAGATACGCAGTATTTT.

This chain joins TRBV3-1 and TRBJ2-5; 9 positions match TRBD2. Germline CDR1 is LGHDT and CDR2 is YNNKEL (reference sequence). V lost 0 bases, J lost 1 base, and 9 bases stayed unmatched. This CDR3 contains 18 residues. CDR3 in amino acids: CASSQDYGGGATQETQYF. In nucleotides, the CDR3 is TGTGCCAGCAGCCAAGATTACGGCGGGGGGGCTACCCAAGAGACCCAGTACTTC.

There are a few counts of this clonotype. This sequence joins TRBV20-1 and TRBJ2-2; TRBD1 aligns across 10 bases. This CDR3 is 14 amino acids long. Germline assignment: CDR1 DFQATT and CDR2 SNEGSKA (reference sequence). With V trimmed by 6 bases and J by 5 bases, 6 bases remained unmatched. The CDR3 loop reads CSARQGARTGELFF. CDR3 nucleotide sequence: TGCAGTGCAAGACAGGGGGCTAGGACCGGGGAGCTGTTTTTT.